Included here is one T cell receptor beta chain sequence, with context. Its antigen is unknown. The data originate from a study of PD-1 blockade in classical Hodgkin lymphoma. Study observations and caveats: Nivolumab initiation under 1 year post-ASCT meant exclusion. Partial responders and progressors had significantly lower baseline TCR diversity.

V shed 2 bases, J shed 5 bases, and the junction held 2 bases outside the gene matches. CDR3 size: 14 residues. The germline V gene has CDR1 SGHNT and CDR2 YYREEE (reference sequence). Repertoires were generated with immunoSEQ multiplex PCR, while TCRdb's copy carries only in-frame clones and drops some. In the table there are 13,000 or so clones, around 75% of which are singletons. In every patient, relapse followed autologous stem cell transplantation, while exposure to brentuximab vedotin differed. Responses achieved at best were complete response, partial response or progressive disease. Specimen: peripheral blood mononuclear cells (PBMCs), collected at baseline. The rearrangement joins TRBV5-4 to TRBJ2-1; 9 nucleotides agree with TRBD2. This TCR came from a human donor with classical Hodgkin lymphoma. The CDR3 DNA is TGTGCCAGCAGCTTCCGACTAGCGGACAATGAGCAGTTCTTC. Translation: CASSFRLADNEQFF.